The clone carrying this TCR beta chain was detected ten times or more. The data derive from a study of regulatory T cells in long-lasting Graves disease. This sample's time point: persistent/refractory GD, antithyroid drugs over 5 years with positive TRAb. Extracted PBMC RNA gave rise to the TCR library. For TCR beta, libraries came from iRepertoire HTBI primers and Arm-PCR of CDR3 regions. One entry per CDR3 protein results from TCRdb running MiXCR on the multiplex PCR reads. The profile shows 350,000 to 450,000 distinct CDR3 sequences, around a fifth of them singletons. This clonotype was obtained from a female donor with Graves disease. The source was peripheral blood mononuclear cells (PBMCs), collected when the disease was refractory, from a patient treated with antithyroid drugs.

CDR3 bases: TGCAGTGCTACCCGCGGGGGAGGCAAAAACATTCAGTACTTC. This encodes CSATRGGGKNIQYF. The J gene is TRBJ2-4, the V gene TRBV20-1, with 7 bases fitting TRBD2. The germline gives CDR1 DFQATT, CDR2 SNEGSKA (reference sequence). CDR3 length: 14 amino acids. J was trimmed by 3 bases and V by 4 bases; bases with no gene match: 6.